This T cell receptor beta chain was profiled in a study of blood T cell repertoires in COVID-19. Looking at the study overall: The analysed material was cDNA or gDNA that came from T cells, B-cell-depleted T cells, or PBMCs.

Repertoires were generated with immunoSEQ multiplex PCR, while TCRdb's copy carries only in-frame clones and drops some. The table has some 74,000 clones, under 85% seen once; the top ten hold around 9.4%. The trim removed 5 bases at V and 2 bases at J, leaving 5 bases unmatched. Germline CDR1 reads SEHNR; CDR2 reads FQNEAQ (reference sequence). This CDR3 contains 15 residues. This clone came up once. V gene TRBV7-9 combines with J gene TRBJ2-3; 9 bases match TRBD2. The specimen sequenced was peripheral blood. The TCR was taken from a woman in her 50s with acute or convalescent COVID-19. The CDR3 here is CASSGSGSFTDTQYF. In DNA, the CDR3 is TGTGCCAGCAGCGGTAGCGGGAGTTTCACAGATACGCAGTATTTT.